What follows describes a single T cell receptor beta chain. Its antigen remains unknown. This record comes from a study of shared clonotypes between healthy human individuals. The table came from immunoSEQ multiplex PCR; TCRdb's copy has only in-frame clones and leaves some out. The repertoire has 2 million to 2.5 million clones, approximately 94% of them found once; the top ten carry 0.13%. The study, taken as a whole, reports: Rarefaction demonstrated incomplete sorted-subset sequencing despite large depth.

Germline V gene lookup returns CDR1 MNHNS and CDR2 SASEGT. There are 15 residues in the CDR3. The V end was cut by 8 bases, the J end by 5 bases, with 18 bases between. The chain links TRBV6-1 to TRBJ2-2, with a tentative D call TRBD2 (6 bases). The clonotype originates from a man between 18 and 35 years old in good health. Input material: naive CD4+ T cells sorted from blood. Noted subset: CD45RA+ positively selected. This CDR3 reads CASVMGEAGTGELFF. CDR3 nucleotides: TGTGCCAGCGTCATGGGGGAGGCCGGAACCGGGGAGCTGTTTTTT.